The rows below give T cell receptor beta chains drawn from one sample of a study of response to subunit inactivated influenza vaccine. TCRdb redid the calling of the RT-PCR reads with MiXCR, one entry per CDR3 protein. The data contain roughly 780,000 distinct CDR3 sequences, less than 20% of them singletons. Sequencing used PBMCs from blood, obtained around 5 days after vaccination. Source of these receptors: a man in his fifties who received an inactivated influenza vaccine. The CDR3 runs from the conserved cysteine through the conserved F or W. Fields, in order: J gene, D gene, clone size, V gene, CDR3 DNA, CDR3 protein. D genes are given only for firm matches. Clone size is not always given. Where it is, it says once, few, many or a class for expanded clones.

TRBJ2-7 NA few TRBV20-1 TGCAGTGCTAGAAGAGCGGGCTACTACGAGCAGTACTTC CSARRAGYYEQYF
TRBJ2-5 TRBD1 NA TRBV11-2 TGTGCCAGCAGCTGGACAGGGGGCTTCCAAGAGACCCAGTACTTC CASSWTGGFQETQYF
TRBJ2-7 TRBD2 NA TRBV3-1 TGTGCCAGCAGCCAATTACTAGCGGAACCCTACGAGCAGTACTTC CASSQLLAEPYEQYF
TRBJ2-7 TRBD1 NA TRBV6-6 TGTGCCAGCAGCCGGACAGGGTTGTACGAGCAGTACTTC CASSRTGLYEQYF
TRBJ1-4 NA NA TRBV11-2 TGTGCCAGCAGCTACCACCAGGGAGAAAAACTGTTTTTT CASSYHQGEKLFF
TRBJ1-2 NA many TRBV20-1 TGCAGTGCTAGGGCGGGACACCACATGATAGGCTACACCTTC CSARAGHHMIGYTF
TRBJ1-5 NA many TRBV4-1 TGCGCCAGCAGCCAAGAAAATGCCAATCAGCCCCAGCATTTT CASSQENANQPQHF
TRBJ2-7 NA NA TRBV6-2/TRBV6-3 TGTGCCAGCAGTTCCCTCCGGGTATTGAGGTACGAGCAGTACTTC CASSSLRVLRYEQYF
TRBJ2-3 TRBD1 few TRBV24-1 TGTGCCACCAGGGACAGGGTCACAGATACGCAGTATTTT CATRDRVTDTQYF
TRBJ2-1 NA few TRBV5-1 TGCGCCAGCAGCTTGGCTGGGGTTCGAGGCAATGAGCAGTTCTTC CASSLAGVRGNEQFF
TRBJ1-2 NA few TRBV29-1 TGCAGCGCTCACGACTTGAGTATTGGCTACACCTTC CSAHDLSIGYTF
TRBJ1-2 TRBD1 many TRBV4-2 TGTGCCAGCAGCCAGGGGACAGTCTCTAACTATGGCTACACCTTC CASSQGTVSNYGYTF
TRBJ2-7 NA NA TRBV10-3 TGTGCCATCAGTGAAGTCGGAGGGAGCTCCTACGAGCAGTACTTC CAISEVGGSSYEQYF
TRBJ1-1 NA NA TRBV12-3/TRBV12-4 TGTGCCAGCAGTGCGGACAGTATCATCCTCACTGAAGCTTTCTTT CASSADSIILTEAFF
TRBJ2-2 NA few TRBV6-2/TRBV6-3 TGTGCCAGCAGACAATCTAGGTTAACCGGGGAGCTGTTTTTT CASRQSRLTGELFF
TRBJ2-7 NA few TRBV7-2 TGTGCCAGCAACGACGGCACCTCCTACGAGCAGTACTTC CASNDGTSYEQYF
TRBJ2-3 TRBD2 many TRBV5-1 TGCGCCAGCAGCTTGACCGGGACTAGCGGGGAAGATACGCAGTATTTT CASSLTGTSGEDTQYF
TRBJ2-1 NA NA TRBV27 TGTGCCAGCAGACCGACAGGACCCTACAATGAGCAGTTCTTC CASRPTGPYNEQFF
TRBJ2-3 NA few TRBV24-1 TGTGCCACCAGTGAAATCGACAGAGATACGCAGTATTTT CATSEIDRDTQYF
TRBJ2-4 NA few TRBV27 TGTGCCAGCTTACTTAACGGCATTCAGTACTTC CASLLNGIQYF
TRBJ2-1 TRBD2 few TRBV12-3/TRBV12-4 TGTGCCAGCAGGATTAGCGGGAGCCTGGGCAATGAGCAGTTCTTC CASRISGSLGNEQFF
TRBJ1-2 TRBD1 few TRBV2 TGTGCCAGCAGGGCGGACAGGGTTAATGGCTACACCTTC CASRADRVNGYTF
TRBJ2-5 TRBD2 few TRBV2 TGTGCCAGGTTAGCGGGAAGAGGAGAGACCCAGTACTTC CARLAGRGETQYF
TRBJ2-7 TRBD2 many TRBV5-4 TGTGCCAGCAGCTCCCGCCTCCAGCGGGGGTCCCCCGAGCAGTACTTC CASSSRLQRGSPEQYF
TRBJ1-5 NA many TRBV20-1 TGCAGTGCTAGTGGAGGAGGGGGACGGGTGCCCCAGCATTTT CSASGGGGRVPQHF
TRBJ2-1 NA many TRBV5-8 TGTGCCAGCAAAAGTCGACCCTACAATGAGCAGTTCTTC CASKSRPYNEQFF
TRBJ2-6 NA NA TRBV27 TGTGCCAGCAGTTTTGTGGGGATCTCTGGGGCCAACGTCCTGACTTTC CASSFVGISGANVLTF
TRBJ2-5 NA NA TRBV7-2 TGTGCCAGCAGAGCGACAGCGCAAGAGACCCAGTACTTC CASRATAQETQYF
TRBJ2-7 NA NA TRBV2 TGTGCCAGCAGAGCGGAGTCGTTCCCCACCTACGAGCAGTACTTC CASRAESFPTYEQYF
TRBJ2-7 NA NA TRBV28 TGTGCCAGCAGTTCCTTCGACAAGGGCGAGCAGTACTTC CASSSFDKGEQYF
TRBJ2-1 TRBD2 NA TRBV4-3 TGCGCCAGCAGCCACCAGACTAGCGGGAGCCCCTACAATGAGCAGTTCTTC CASSHQTSGSPYNEQFF
TRBJ2-1 TRBD1 many TRBV12-3/TRBV12-4 TGTGCCAGCAGCTTGTTAGGGGGCCCCTACAATGAGCAGTTCTTC CASSLLGGPYNEQFF
TRBJ1-2 TRBD1 NA TRBV6-5 TGTGCCAGCAGTTATTTGGGACAGGGCCATTATGGCTACACCTTC CASSYLGQGHYGYTF
TRBJ2-2 NA once TRBV11-2 TGTGCCAGCAGGTCCGGAGGGACGGCGAACACCGGGGAGCTGTTTTTT CASRSGGTANTGELFF
TRBJ2-1 NA NA TRBV12-3/TRBV12-4 TGTGCCAGCAGTCCACAGGGTTTTTGGCAGTTCTTC CASSPQGFWQFF
TRBJ2-7 NA NA TRBV27 TGTGCCAGCACCCGAGGTCAGGGGCAATTCTACGAGCAGTACTTC CASTRGQGQFYEQYF
TRBJ1-2 NA many TRBV7-9 TGTGCCAGCAGCTTAGCGAGCAGGCTAGTAGATGGCTACACCTTC CASSLASRLVDGYTF
TRBJ2-1 TRBD2 NA TRBV2 TGTGCCAGCAGTGTATTAGCGGGAGCTGATGAGCAGTTCTTC CASSVLAGADEQFF
TRBJ2-2 TRBD1 NA TRBV7-2 TGTGCCAGCAGCTCGACAGGGGAACGGGAGCTGTTTTTT CASSSTGERELFF
TRBJ2-3 TRBD2 NA TRBV7-2 TGTGCCAGCAGCAAACGGACTAGCGGGAGGGCAGATACGCAGTATTTT CASSKRTSGRADTQYF
TRBJ2-5 TRBD2 NA TRBV5-1 TGCGCCAGCAGCTCCATTCGGGGACTAGCGAGAGAGACCCAGTACTTC CASSSIRGLARETQYF
TRBJ2-5 NA few TRBV27 TGTGCCAGCAGTTTATGGGCCAGCTTTCTTGAGACCCAGTACTTC CASSLWASFLETQYF
TRBJ2-2 TRBD2 few TRBV25-1 TGTGCCAGCAGTGAAAGGACTAGCGGGAGGAGGCACACCGGGGAGCTGTTTTTT CASSERTSGRRHTGELFF
TRBJ2-1 TRBD1 NA TRBV7-9 TGTGCCAGCAGGGGGACAGGGGTTGAGCAGTTCTTC CASRGTGVEQFF
TRBJ1-3 TRBD1 NA TRBV6-1 TGTGCCAGCAGGGCAAATACGGGACAGGCCTACTCTGGAAACACCATATATTTT CASRANTGQAYSGNTIYF
TRBJ2-1 NA NA TRBV6-2/TRBV6-3 TGTGCCAGCAGCATGGACAGTCCCCGGCAGTTCTTC CASSMDSPRQFF
TRBJ2-1 TRBD2 few TRBV5-1 TGCGCCAGCAGCTGGACTAGCGGGGGGCCCGCCGAGCAGTTCTTC CASSWTSGGPAEQFF
TRBJ1-4 NA NA TRBV15 TGTGCCACCAGCACCCAAGCAGGGACCGCAACTAATGAAAAACTGTTTTTT CATSTQAGTATNEKLFF
TRBJ2-1 NA few TRBV11-2 TGTGCCAGCAGCGATCGGCGGAGATCGGATGAGCAGTTCTTC CASSDRRRSDEQFF